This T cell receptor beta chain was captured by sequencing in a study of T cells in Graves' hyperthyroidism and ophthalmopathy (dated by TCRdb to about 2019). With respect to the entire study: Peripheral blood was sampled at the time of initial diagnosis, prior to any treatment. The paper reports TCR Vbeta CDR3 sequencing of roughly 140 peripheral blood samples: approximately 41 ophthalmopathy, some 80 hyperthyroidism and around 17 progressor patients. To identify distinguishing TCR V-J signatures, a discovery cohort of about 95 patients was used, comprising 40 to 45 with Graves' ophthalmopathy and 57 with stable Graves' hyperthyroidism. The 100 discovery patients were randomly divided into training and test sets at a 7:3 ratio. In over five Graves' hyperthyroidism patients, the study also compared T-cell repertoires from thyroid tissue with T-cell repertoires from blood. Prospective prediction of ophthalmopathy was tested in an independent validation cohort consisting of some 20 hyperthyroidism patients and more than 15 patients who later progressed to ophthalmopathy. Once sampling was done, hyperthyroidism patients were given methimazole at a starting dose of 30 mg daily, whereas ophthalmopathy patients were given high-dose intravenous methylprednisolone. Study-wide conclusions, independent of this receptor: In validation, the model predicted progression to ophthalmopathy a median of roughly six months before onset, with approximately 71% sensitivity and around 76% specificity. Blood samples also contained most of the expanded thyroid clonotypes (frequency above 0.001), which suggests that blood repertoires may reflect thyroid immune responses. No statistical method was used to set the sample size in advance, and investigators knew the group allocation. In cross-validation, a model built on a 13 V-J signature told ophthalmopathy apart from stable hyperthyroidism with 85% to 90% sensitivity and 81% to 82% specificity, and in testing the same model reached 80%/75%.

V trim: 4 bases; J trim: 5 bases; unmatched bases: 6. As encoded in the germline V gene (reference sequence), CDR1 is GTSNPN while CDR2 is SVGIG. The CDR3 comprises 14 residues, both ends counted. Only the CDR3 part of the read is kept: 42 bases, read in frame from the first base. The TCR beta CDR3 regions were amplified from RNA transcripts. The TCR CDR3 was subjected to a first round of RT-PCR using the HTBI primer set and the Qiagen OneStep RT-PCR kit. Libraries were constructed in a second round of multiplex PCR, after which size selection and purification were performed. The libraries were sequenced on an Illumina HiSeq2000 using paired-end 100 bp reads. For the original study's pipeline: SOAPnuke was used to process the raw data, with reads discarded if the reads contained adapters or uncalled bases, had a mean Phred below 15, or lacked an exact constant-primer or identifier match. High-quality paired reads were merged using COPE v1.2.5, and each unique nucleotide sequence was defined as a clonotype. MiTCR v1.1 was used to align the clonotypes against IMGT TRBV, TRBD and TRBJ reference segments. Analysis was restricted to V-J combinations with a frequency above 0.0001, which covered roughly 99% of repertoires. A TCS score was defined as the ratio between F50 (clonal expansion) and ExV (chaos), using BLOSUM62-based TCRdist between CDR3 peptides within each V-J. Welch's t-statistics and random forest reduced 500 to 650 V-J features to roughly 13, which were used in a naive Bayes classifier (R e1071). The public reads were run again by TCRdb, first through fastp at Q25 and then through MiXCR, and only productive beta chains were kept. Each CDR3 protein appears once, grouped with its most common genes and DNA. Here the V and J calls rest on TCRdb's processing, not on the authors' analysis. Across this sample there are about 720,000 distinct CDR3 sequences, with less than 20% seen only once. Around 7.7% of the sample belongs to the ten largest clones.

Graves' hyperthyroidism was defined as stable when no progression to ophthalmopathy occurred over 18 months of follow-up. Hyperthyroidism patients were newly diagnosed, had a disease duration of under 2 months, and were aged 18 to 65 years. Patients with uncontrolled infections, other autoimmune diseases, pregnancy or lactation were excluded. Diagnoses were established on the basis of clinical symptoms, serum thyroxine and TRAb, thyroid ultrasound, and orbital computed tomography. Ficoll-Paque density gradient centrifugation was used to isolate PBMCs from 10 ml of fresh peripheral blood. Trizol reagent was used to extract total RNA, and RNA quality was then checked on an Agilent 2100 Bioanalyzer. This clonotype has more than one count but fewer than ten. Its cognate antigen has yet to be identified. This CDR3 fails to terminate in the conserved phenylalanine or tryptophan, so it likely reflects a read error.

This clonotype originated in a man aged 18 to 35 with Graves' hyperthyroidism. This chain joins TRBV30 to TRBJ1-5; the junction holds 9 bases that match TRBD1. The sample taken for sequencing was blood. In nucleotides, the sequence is TGTGCCTGGACCGGGACAGGGAGGCATCAGCCCCAGCATTCT. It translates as CAWTGTGRHQPQHS.